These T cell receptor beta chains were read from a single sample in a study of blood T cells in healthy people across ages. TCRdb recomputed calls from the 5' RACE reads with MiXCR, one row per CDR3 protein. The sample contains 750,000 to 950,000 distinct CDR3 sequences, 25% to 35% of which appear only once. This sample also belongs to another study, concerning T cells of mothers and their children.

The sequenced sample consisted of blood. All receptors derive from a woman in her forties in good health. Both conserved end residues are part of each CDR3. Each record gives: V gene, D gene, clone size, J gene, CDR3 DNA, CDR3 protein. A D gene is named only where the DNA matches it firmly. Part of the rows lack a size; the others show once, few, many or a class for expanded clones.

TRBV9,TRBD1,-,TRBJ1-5,TGTGCCAGCTCGACAGGGGAAGTCTATCAGCCCCAGCATTTT,CASSTGEVYQPQHF
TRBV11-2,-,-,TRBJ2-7,TGTGCCAGCAGCTTATCCCTCGCGGGGGCTCCCTACAATGAGCAGTACTTC,CASSLSLAGAPYNEQYF
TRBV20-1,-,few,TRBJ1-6,TGCAGTGCTAGAGCACAAGGGGGGGGCTATAATTCACCCCTCCACTTT,CSARAQGGGYNSPLHF
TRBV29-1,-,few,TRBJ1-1,TGCAGCGCGCATTACACTGAAGCTTTCTTT,CSAHYTEAFF
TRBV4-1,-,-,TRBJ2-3,TGCGCCAGCAGCCAAGTTAAGGTAGATACGCAGTATTTT,CASSQVKVDTQYF
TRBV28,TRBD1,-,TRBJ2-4,TGTGCCGGCAGTTTCGCGGGGACAGGGGGGGACATTCAGTACTTC,CAGSFAGTGGDIQYF
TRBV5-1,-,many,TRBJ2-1,TGCGCCAGCAGCTTGGCCTCGGGCAGATGGAATGAGCAGTTCTTC,CASSLASGRWNEQFF
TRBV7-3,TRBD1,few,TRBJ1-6,TGTGCCAGCAGCTCTCTGGGACAGGGTTCTAATTCACCCCTCCACTTT,CASSSLGQGSNSPLHF
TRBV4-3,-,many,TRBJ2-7,TGCGCCAGCAGCCGCGGGGACGGGAACTACGAGCAGTACTTC,CASSRGDGNYEQYF
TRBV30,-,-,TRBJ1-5,TGTGCCTGGAGTAGGGGGGTACAACAGCCCCAGCATTTT,CAWSRGVQQPQHF
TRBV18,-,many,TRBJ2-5,TGTGCCAGCTCACCACGGCTAGCCCAAGAGACCCAGTACTTC,CASSPRLAQETQYF
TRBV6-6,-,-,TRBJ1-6,TGTGCCAGCAGTTACCCACTTGGGGATGGCTCACCCCTCCACTTT,CASSYPLGDGSPLHF
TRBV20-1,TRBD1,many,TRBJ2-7,TGCAGTGTTGATGGACAGGGGATATCCTACGAGCAGTACTTC,CSVDGQGISYEQYF
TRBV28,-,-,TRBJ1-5,TGTGCCAGCAGTTTAAGGGATAGGGTAAATCAGCCCCAGCATTTT,CASSLRDRVNQPQHF
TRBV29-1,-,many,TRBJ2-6,TGCAGCGTGGGCCGCTCGGGGGCTGGGGCCAACGTCCTGACTTTC,CSVGRSGAGANVLTF
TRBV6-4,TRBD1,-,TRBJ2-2,TGTGCCAGCAGTGGTGACAGGGGAGAAAACACCGGGGAGCTGTTTTTT,CASSGDRGENTGELFF
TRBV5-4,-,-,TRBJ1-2,TGTGCCAGCAGCTTGAAGTGGGGGGGCGCTGGTTATGGCTACACCTTC,CASSLKWGGAGYGYTF
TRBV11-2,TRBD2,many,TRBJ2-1,TGTGCCAGCAGTAACTGGGGGGGGGGTAATGAGCAGTTCTTC,CASSNWGGGNEQFF
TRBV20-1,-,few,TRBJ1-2,TGCAGTGCTAGGTCGGAAGGGACACCCTATGGCTACACCTTC,CSARSEGTPYGYTF
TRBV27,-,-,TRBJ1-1,TGTGCCAGCAGAACAGAGGGAGGCACTGAAGCTTTCTTT,CASRTEGGTEAFF
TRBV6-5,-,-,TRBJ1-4,TGTGCCAGCAGGGGGTATGCCGTTGCAACTAATGAAAAACTGTTTTTT,CASRGYAVATNEKLFF
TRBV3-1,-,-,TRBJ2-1,TGTGCCAGCAGCCAGTTCGGCGGGGCTTACAATGAGCAGTTCTTC,CASSQFGGAYNEQFF
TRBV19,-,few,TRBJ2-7,TGTGCCAGTAGAGGAAGGGCAGGGAGTAACGACGAGCAGTACTTC,CASRGRAGSNDEQYF
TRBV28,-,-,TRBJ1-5,TGTGCCAGCAGGGCCTTAAATCAGCCCCAGCATTTT,CASRALNQPQHF
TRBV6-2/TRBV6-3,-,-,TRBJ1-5,TGTGCCAGCAGTTACTCGTTTCTTTCAGGCCCAAATCAGCCCCAGCATTTT,CASSYSFLSGPNQPQHF
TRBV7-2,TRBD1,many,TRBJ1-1,TGTGCCAGCAGCCCCCAACAGGGGGCGATGGGTGAAGCTTTCTTT,CASSPQQGAMGEAFF
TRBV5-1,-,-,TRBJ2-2,TGCGCCAGCAGCTTCCAGGACACCGGGGAGCTGTTTTTT,CASSFQDTGELFF
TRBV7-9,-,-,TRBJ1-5,TGTACCAGCAGCTTAGCAGTTGGGCAGTATCAGCCCCAGCATTTT,CTSSLAVGQYQPQHF
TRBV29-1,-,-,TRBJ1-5,TGCAGCGTTGGAGGTCAGCCCCAGCATTTT,CSVGGQPQHF
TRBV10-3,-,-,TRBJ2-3,TGTGCCATCAGTACAGGGTCAGATACGCAGTATTTT,CAISTGSDTQYF
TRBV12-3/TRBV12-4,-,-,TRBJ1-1,TGTGCCAGCAAGGGTCTGGGCAGGGATGCTTTCTTT,CASKGLGRDAFF
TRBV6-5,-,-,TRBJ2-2,TGTGCCAGCAGTTACCAACAGGACCAGCACACCGGGGAGCTGTTTTTT,CASSYQQDQHTGELFF
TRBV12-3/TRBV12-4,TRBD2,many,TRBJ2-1,TGTGCCAGCAGTTTCGGCGGGGGGGCCCCCCAGCAGTTCTTC,CASSFGGGAPQQFF
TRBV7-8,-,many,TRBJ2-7,TGTGCCAGCAGCTTAGCTCAGGGTGGTTTCTACGAGCAGTACTTC,CASSLAQGGFYEQYF
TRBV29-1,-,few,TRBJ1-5,TGCAGCCCGCCGGATGGGGTAGATAGCAATCAGCCCCAGCATTTT,CSPPDGVDSNQPQHF
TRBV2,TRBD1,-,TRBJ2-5,TGTGCCAGCAGTGATAACCAGGGGGCTAGGGAGACCCAGTACTTC,CASSDNQGARETQYF